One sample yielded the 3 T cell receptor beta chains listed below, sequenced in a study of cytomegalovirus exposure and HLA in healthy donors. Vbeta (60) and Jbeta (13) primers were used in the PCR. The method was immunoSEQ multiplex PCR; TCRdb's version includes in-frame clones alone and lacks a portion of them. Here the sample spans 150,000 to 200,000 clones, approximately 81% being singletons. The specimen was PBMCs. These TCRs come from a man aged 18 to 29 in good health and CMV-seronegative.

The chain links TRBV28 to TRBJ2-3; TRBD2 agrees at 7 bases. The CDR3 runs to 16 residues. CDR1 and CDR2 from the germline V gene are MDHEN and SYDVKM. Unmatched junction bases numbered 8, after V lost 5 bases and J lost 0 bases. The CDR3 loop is CASSPAGTSSTDTQYF. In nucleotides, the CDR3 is TGTGCCAGCAGTCCAGCGGGGACCTCTAGCACAGATACGCAGTATTTT.

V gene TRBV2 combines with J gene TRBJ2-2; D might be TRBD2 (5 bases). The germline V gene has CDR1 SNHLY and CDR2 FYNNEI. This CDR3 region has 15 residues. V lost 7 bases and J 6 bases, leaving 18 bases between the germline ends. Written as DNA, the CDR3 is TGTGCCAGCACCCGAGAGGGTAACGGCCCCGGGGAGCTGTTTTTT. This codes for CASTREGNGPGELFF.

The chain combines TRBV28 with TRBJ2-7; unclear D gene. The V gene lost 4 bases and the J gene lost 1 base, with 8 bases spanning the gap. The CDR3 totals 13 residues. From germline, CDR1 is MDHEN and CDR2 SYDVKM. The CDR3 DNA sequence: TGTGCCAGCAGTTCGCGCCTTTCCTACGAGCAGTACTTC. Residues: CASSSRLSYEQYF.